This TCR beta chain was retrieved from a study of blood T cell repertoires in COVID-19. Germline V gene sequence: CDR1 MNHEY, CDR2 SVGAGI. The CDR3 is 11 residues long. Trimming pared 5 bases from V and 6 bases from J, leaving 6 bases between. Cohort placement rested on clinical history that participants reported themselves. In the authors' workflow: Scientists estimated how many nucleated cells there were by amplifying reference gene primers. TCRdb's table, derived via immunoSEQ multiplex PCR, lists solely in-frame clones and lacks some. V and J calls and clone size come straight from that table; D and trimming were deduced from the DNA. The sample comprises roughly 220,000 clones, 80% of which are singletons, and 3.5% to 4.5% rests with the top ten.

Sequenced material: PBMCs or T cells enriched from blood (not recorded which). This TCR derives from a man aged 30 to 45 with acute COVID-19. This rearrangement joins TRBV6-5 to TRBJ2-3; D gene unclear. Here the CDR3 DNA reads TGTGCCAGCAGTCAGAGGGATACGCAGTATTTT. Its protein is CASSQRDTQYF.